This TCR beta chain was found in a study of T cell changes during pregnancy in multiple sclerosis. Clones were sequenced by immunoSEQ multiplex PCR, and TCRdb holds only the in-frame ones, with some missing. Counted here are tens of thousands of clones, approximately 92% occurring once; the ten biggest clones make up less than 2.5%. The V end was cut by 5 bases, the J end by 2 bases, with 18 bases between. Germline CDR1 reads SGHTA; CDR2 reads FQGNSA. The CDR3 consists of 16 residues. This clonotype originated in a female donor with multiple sclerosis, enrolled in a pregnancy study. Sequenced material: peripheral blood, taken before pregnancy. This chain joins TRBV7-2 and TRBJ2-5; TRBD2 might be the D (6 bases). CDR3 protein: CASSRHSGTPQETQYF. The CDR3 coding sequence is TGTGCCAGCAGCCGCCACTCCGGGACTCCTCAAGAGACCCAGTACTTC. Looking up the rest from reference TRBV7-2 and TRBJ2-5 gives the full variable domain: GAGVSQSPSNKVTEKGKDVELRCDPISGHTALYWYRQSLGQGLEFLIYFQGNSAPDKSGLPSDRFSAERTGGSVSTLTIQRTQQEDSAVYLCASSRHSGTPQETQYFGPGTRLLVL.